This passage covers 19 T cell receptor beta chains from one sample sequenced in a study of CD8 T cells in Susac syndrome. It was with random hexamers that about 0.45 to 1 ug RNA was reverse transcribed. Each CDR3 protein gets one entry after TCRdb re-called the immunoSEQ multiplex PCR reads with MiXCR. This sample has approximately 270,000 distinct CDR3 sequences, with about 94% found just once. Sequenced material: CD4+ T cells from PBMCs. The receptors here all came from a human donor with multiple sclerosis.

Remarks on this clonotype: Because the CDR3's place on the DNA is in doubt, the DNA is left out and the CDR3 is given as listed by TCRdb. The chain recombines TRBV7-5 with TRBJ2-7; whether TRBD1, the table's D call, matches the DNA was not checked. TRBV7-5 is a known pseudogene. The CDR3 numbers 18 amino acids, ends counted. The CDR3 reads CISVPEAPGTGASYEQYV.

The chain has TRBV6-1 and TRBJ1-1; D is ambiguous. Germline V lookup: CDR1 MNHNS, CDR2 SASEGT. CDR3 length: 11 amino acids. The V end was cut by 7 bases, the J end by 1 base, with 4 bases between. The CDR3 DNA is TGTGCCAGCAAAGAGAACACTGAAGCTTTCTTT. This sequence encodes CASKENTEAFF.

V gene TRBV6-1 combines with J gene TRBJ1-3, with D possibly being TRBD1 (6 bases). Per the germline V gene, CDR1 is MNHNS and CDR2 is SASEGT. The CDR3 consists of 15 residues. The V gene lost 7 bases and the J gene lost 0 bases, with 13 bases spanning the gap. CDR3 in amino acids: CASTPTGYSGNTIYF. In nucleotides, the CDR3 is TGTGCCAGCACTCCGACAGGCTACTCTGGAAACACCATATATTTT.

This chain uses TRBV30 with TRBJ1-5; D remains ambiguous. Germline V lookup: CDR1 GTSNPN, CDR2 SVGIG (reference sequence). Trimming removed 3 bases at V and 6 bases at J, with 15 bases between. The CDR3 is 14 residues long. The CDR3 DNA is TGTGCCTGGAGCGACCCCTCCGGAAGTCAGCCCCAGCATTTT. Amino acids: CAWSDPSGSQPQHF. The full variable domain, rest sourced from reference TRBV30 and TRBJ1-5, is SQTIHQWPATLVQPVGSPLSLECTVEGTSNPNLYWYRQAAGRGLQLLFYSVGIGQISSEVPQNLSASRPQDRQFILSSKKLLLSDSGFYLCAWSDPSGSQPQHFGDGTRLSIL.

This chain uses TRBV7-2 with TRBJ1-3, with D possibly being TRBD1 (5 bases). This CDR3 is 15 amino acids long. V was clipped by 5 bases and J by 2 bases, with 13 bases between them. The germline gives CDR1 SGHTA, CDR2 FQGNSA. The CDR3, as DNA: TGTGCCAGCAGCACCGCCGGGGGACCTGGAAACACCATATATTTT. This translates into CASSTAGGPGNTIYF.

This chain joins TRBV6-6 and TRBJ2-7; D may be TRBD2 (5 bases). This CDR3 region has 14 residues. With 5 bases removed from V and 4 bases from J, the gap between germline ends came to 15 bases. Germline assignment: CDR1 MNHNY and CDR2 SVGAGI (reference sequence). The CDR3 DNA reads as TGTGCCAGCAGTCCGTCGATTACTAGTTACGAGCAGTACGTC. Its protein is CASSPSITSYEQYV.

This rearrangement joins TRBV6-1 to TRBJ2-5, with 9 bases that match TRBD1. V was pared by 7 bases and J by 2 bases, with 5 bases of the junction left unmatched. Germline loops: CDR1 MNHNS, CDR2 SASEGT. The CDR3 is 14 amino acids. The CDR3 DNA sequence: TGTGCCAGCAATTTTGACAGGGGGCAAGAGACCCAGTACTTC. Translating it yields CASNFDRGQETQYF.

The chain has TRBV20-1 and TRBJ1-5, with 7 bases fitting TRBD1. Germline CDR1 and CDR2: DFQATT and SNEGSKA (reference sequence). The CDR3 has 15 amino acids. With V trimmed by 1 base and J by 1 base, 4 bases remained unmatched. CDR3 DNA: TGCAGTGCTAGAGGGGGGACAGAGAGCAATCAGCCCCAGCATTTT. Its protein product is CSARGGTESNQPQHF.

This rearrangement joins TRBV27 to TRBJ1-1, with TRBD1 matching 11 bases. The CDR3 totals 16 residues. The ends lost 0 bases at V and 5 bases at J; junction bases unmatched: 5. Germline loops: CDR1 MNHEY, CDR2 SMNVEV (reference sequence). For the CDR3, the DNA is TGTGCCAGCAGTTTATCCGCGGGACAGGGGGTAACTGAAGCTTTCTTT. Protein: CASSLSAGQGVTEAFF.

V gene TRBV9 combines with J gene TRBJ1-1; TRBD1 matches at 8 bases. Germline trimming cut 0 bases from V and 11 bases from J; bases unmatched to any gene: 12. The CDR3 consists of 15 residues. Germline CDR1 SGDLS, CDR2 YYNGEE. CDR3 protein: CASSVEGQAGFKAFF. CDR3 DNA sequence: TGTGCCAGCAGCGTAGAGGGACAGGCGGGCTTCAAGGCTTTCTTT.

This chain joins TRBV12-3 or TRBV12-4 and TRBJ1-4, with 7 bases aligning to TRBD1. Unmatched junction bases numbered 1, after V lost 5 bases and J lost 7 bases. This CDR3 has 12 residues. CDR3 sequence (DNA): TGTGCCAGCAGTCGGGACAGTGAAAAACTGTTTTTT. Protein: CASSRDSEKLFF.

This clonotype was detected a few times. In DNA form, the CDR3 reads TGTGCCAGCAGCTTCGGGCGGAACACTGAAGCTTTCTTT. Its protein is CASSFGRNTEAFF. This chain links TRBV7-3 with TRBJ1-1; D gene ambiguous. This CDR3 contains 13 residues. Trimming cost V 3 bases and J 1 base, with 6 bases left between them. CDR1 SGHTA and CDR2 FQGTGA come from the germline V gene.

The chain carries TRBV3-1 and TRBJ2-1; TRBD2 matches at 9 bases. The germline V gene encodes CDR1 LGHDT and CDR2 YNNKEL (reference sequence). J was trimmed by 7 bases and V by 4 bases; bases with no gene match: 11. This CDR3 region has 16 residues. The CDR3 bases are TGTGCCAGCAGCCCCCGGGTAGCGGGGGTTTCTAATGAGCAGTTCTTC. Residues: CASSPRVAGVSNEQFF.

This clonotype was observed once. V usage is TRBV7-3 and J usage is TRBJ2-7, with 9 bases lining up with TRBD2. CDR1 SGHTA and CDR2 FQGTGA come from the germline V gene. V lost 5 bases, J lost 2 bases, and 7 bases stayed unmatched. The CDR3 runs 15 residues. CDR3 sequence (DNA): TGTGCCAGCAGCCCCGAGCGGGGGGTTACCTACGAGCAGTACTTC. This gives the protein CASSPERGVTYEQYF.

This clonotype was picked up one time. This chain connects TRBV25-1 to TRBJ2-7; D call uncertain. Trimming removed 1 base at V and 6 bases at J, with 13 bases between. Germline V gene sequence: CDR1 MGHDK, CDR2 SYGVNS. This CDR3 spans 14 amino acids. In DNA form, the CDR3 reads TGTGCCAGCAGTGAATTAGGGCAAGGGATCGAGCAGTACTTC. Its protein is CASSELGQGIEQYF.

This chain joins TRBV14 and TRBJ2-2, with D possibly matching TRBD2 (5 bases). V lost 1 base and J lost 5, with 14 bases in between. The CDR3 spans 16 residues. CDR1 and CDR2 (germline): SGHDN, FVKESK. The CDR3 DNA reads as TGTGCCAGCAGCCAAGCGGGGTTCATGGGAACCGGGGAGCTGTTTTTT. The encoded protein is CASSQAGFMGTGELFF.

CDR3 residues: CSVTQGSNYGYTF. The CDR3 DNA reads TGCAGCGTTACACAGGGTTCTAACTATGGCTACACCTTC. The rearrangement joins TRBV29-1 to TRBJ1-2; possibly TRBD1 for D (6 bases). V lost 5 bases to trimming and J lost 0 bases, with 10 bases between them. CDR3 length equals 13 residues. Germline V gene data show CDR1 as SQVTM and CDR2 as ANQGSEA.

This rearrangement joins TRBV7-9 to TRBJ1-1; 10 positions agree with TRBD1. V shed 8 bases, J shed 3 bases, and the junction held 6 bases outside the gene matches. Germline loops: CDR1 SEHNR, CDR2 FQNEAQ (reference sequence). The CDR3 is 14 amino acids. The CDR3 DNA sequence: TGTGCCAGCGCTGCCGGGACAGGGGACACTGAAGCTTTCTTT. As protein: CASAAGTGDTEAFF.

The rearrangement joins TRBV25-1 to TRBJ1-4, with 7 bases that match TRBD1. CDR3 length equals 15 residues. The V gene end was trimmed by 5 bases and the J gene end by 6 bases; junction bases not matched to a gene: 9. Germline V lookup: CDR1 MGHDK, CDR2 SYGVNS. The CDR3 sequence is CASSRQTGSDEKLFF. The CDR3, as DNA: TGTGCCAGCAGTCGCCAGACAGGGTCCGATGAAAAACTGTTTTTT.